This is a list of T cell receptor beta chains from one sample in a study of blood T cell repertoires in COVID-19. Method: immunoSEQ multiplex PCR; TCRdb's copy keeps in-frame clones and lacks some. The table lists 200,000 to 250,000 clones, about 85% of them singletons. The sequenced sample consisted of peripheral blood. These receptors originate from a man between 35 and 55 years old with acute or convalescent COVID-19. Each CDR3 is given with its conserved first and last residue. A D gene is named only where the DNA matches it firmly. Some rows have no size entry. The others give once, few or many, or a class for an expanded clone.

cdr3_nt: TGCGCCAGCAGCCAAAGACAGGGTGGGCAGAGAAGCTCCTACGAGCAGTACTTC
cdr3_aa: CASSQRQGGQRSSYEQYF
v_call: TRBV5-1
clone_size: NA
d_call: TRBD1
j_call: TRBJ2-7

cdr3_nt: TGCGCCAGCAGCCTCCTGACTAGCGGGGGTGTAGCTTACAATGAGCAGTTCTTC
cdr3_aa: CASSLLTSGGVAYNEQFF
v_call: TRBV5-1
clone_size: NA
d_call: TRBD2
j_call: TRBJ2-1

cdr3_nt: TGTGCCAGTTACCAGGGCAGCGTCGGGTATGGCTACACCTTC
cdr3_aa: CASYQGSVGYGYTF
v_call: TRBV28
clone_size: NA
d_call: NA
j_call: TRBJ1-2

cdr3_nt: TGTGCCACCAGCCCCCGAGGGGGGGCTAACTATGGCTACACCTTC
cdr3_aa: CATSPRGGANYGYTF
v_call: TRBV15
clone_size: NA
d_call: NA
j_call: TRBJ1-2

cdr3_nt: TGTGCCAGCAGTCAATACGGACAGGGGATCTATGGCTACACCTTC
cdr3_aa: CASSQYGQGIYGYTF
v_call: TRBV6-2/TRBV6-3
clone_size: NA
d_call: TRBD1
j_call: TRBJ1-2

cdr3_nt: TGCAGTGCTATTGACAGGGGGTTCTACGAGCAGTACTTC
cdr3_aa: CSAIDRGFYEQYF
v_call: TRBV20-1
clone_size: NA
d_call: TRBD1
j_call: TRBJ2-7

cdr3_nt: TGTGCCAGCAGCCCCCGGCCCTCACAGACGAACACTGAAGCTTTCTTT
cdr3_aa: CASSPRPSQTNTEAFF
v_call: TRBV5-5
clone_size: NA
d_call: NA
j_call: TRBJ1-1

cdr3_nt: TGTGCCAGCAGCTTACACGAGGGCCCCTATGGCTACACCTTC
cdr3_aa: CASSLHEGPYGYTF
v_call: TRBV7-8
clone_size: NA
d_call: NA
j_call: TRBJ1-2

cdr3_nt: TGCGCCAGCAGCCAAGATCTGGGACAGGGCTACGAGCAGTACTTC
cdr3_aa: CASSQDLGQGYEQYF
v_call: TRBV4-3
clone_size: NA
d_call: TRBD1
j_call: TRBJ2-7

cdr3_nt: TGTGCCTGGGACTGGACAGGGGAGAGCTCCTATAATTCACCCCTCCACTTT
cdr3_aa: CAWDWTGESSYNSPLHF
v_call: TRBV30
clone_size: NA
d_call: TRBD1
j_call: TRBJ1-6

cdr3_nt: TGCGCCAGCAGCTTGGAAGGAGGATGGAGGACGCATGAAGCTTTCTTT
cdr3_aa: CASSLEGGWRTHEAFF
v_call: TRBV5-1
clone_size: NA
d_call: NA
j_call: TRBJ1-1

cdr3_nt: TGTGCCAGCAGCCCAATCCCTAACTATGGCTACACCTTC
cdr3_aa: CASSPIPNYGYTF
v_call: TRBV12-3/TRBV12-4
clone_size: NA
d_call: NA
j_call: TRBJ1-2

cdr3_nt: TGTGCCAGCAGTGGGGGGACAGGGGGCACTGAAGCTTTCTTT
cdr3_aa: CASSGGTGGTEAFF
v_call: TRBV2
clone_size: NA
d_call: TRBD1
j_call: TRBJ1-1

cdr3_nt: TGTGCCAGCAGCTTGGTAACAGGGTACACAGATACGCAGTATTTT
cdr3_aa: CASSLVTGYTDTQYF
v_call: TRBV5-6
clone_size: few
d_call: NA
j_call: TRBJ2-3

cdr3_nt: TGTGCCAGCAGGAAAACTAGCGGGGACCGAGCAGATACGCAGTATTTT
cdr3_aa: CASRKTSGDRADTQYF
v_call: TRBV27
clone_size: NA
d_call: TRBD2
j_call: TRBJ2-3

cdr3_nt: TGTGCCAGCAGTTACACACTACAGGGGGCGAGAACTGAAGCTTTCTTT
cdr3_aa: CASSYTLQGARTEAFF
v_call: TRBV6-5
clone_size: NA
d_call: TRBD1
j_call: TRBJ1-1

cdr3_nt: TGCGCCAGCAGCCAACCCGACAGGGGCTCTGGAAACACCATATATTTT
cdr3_aa: CASSQPDRGSGNTIYF
v_call: TRBV4-1
clone_size: NA
d_call: TRBD1
j_call: TRBJ1-3

cdr3_nt: TGTGCCAGCAGTGAAACAGGGGGTTGGTCACCCCTCCACTTT
cdr3_aa: CASSETGGWSPLHF
v_call: TRBV6-1
clone_size: NA
d_call: TRBD1
j_call: TRBJ1-6

cdr3_nt: TGTGCCAGCAGCCGCGGTCGCGGAGCAAGCTATGGAACAGATACGCAGTATTTT
cdr3_aa: CASSRGRGASYGTDTQYF
v_call: TRBV11-2
clone_size: NA
d_call: NA
j_call: TRBJ2-3

cdr3_nt: TGTGCCATCAGTGGAGACAGGGACAGAGAAAAACTGTTTTTT
cdr3_aa: CAISGDRDREKLFF
v_call: TRBV10-3
clone_size: once
d_call: TRBD1
j_call: TRBJ1-4

cdr3_nt: TGTGCCAGCAGCTCCGGGACAGGGGGCCCCAGAGGGGAGCTGTTTTTT
cdr3_aa: CASSSGTGGPRGELFF
v_call: TRBV27
clone_size: NA
d_call: TRBD1
j_call: TRBJ2-2

cdr3_nt: TGCGCCAGCAGCTGGAATAGCGGGGGCGGTGGAGATACGCAGTATTTT
cdr3_aa: CASSWNSGGGGDTQYF
v_call: TRBV5-1
clone_size: NA
d_call: TRBD2
j_call: TRBJ2-3

cdr3_nt: TGTGCCATCAGAGCGACCGATGGCTACACCTTC
cdr3_aa: CAIRATDGYTF
v_call: TRBV10-3
clone_size: NA
d_call: NA
j_call: TRBJ1-2

cdr3_nt: TGTGCCAGCAGTGGAGACACGAACACCGGGGAGCTGTTTTTT
cdr3_aa: CASSGDTNTGELFF
v_call: TRBV6-4
clone_size: NA
d_call: NA
j_call: TRBJ2-2

cdr3_nt: TGTGCCTGCCCCGGGGGGGCGGGCTACACCTTC
cdr3_aa: CACPGGAGYTF
v_call: TRBV30
clone_size: NA
d_call: NA
j_call: TRBJ1-2

cdr3_nt: TGTGCCAGCAGCCAATGGACAGGGCCCAATGAGCAGTTCTTC
cdr3_aa: CASSQWTGPNEQFF
v_call: TRBV3-1/TRBV3-2
clone_size: few
d_call: TRBD1
j_call: TRBJ2-1

cdr3_nt: TGTGCCAGCTCACTTAACCCGGGACAGGGTATGAACACTGAAGCTTTCTTT
cdr3_aa: CASSLNPGQGMNTEAFF
v_call: TRBV18
clone_size: NA
d_call: TRBD1
j_call: TRBJ1-1

cdr3_nt: TGTGCCAGCAGTTTTACAGGGGATCTCTCTGGAAACACCATATATTTT
cdr3_aa: CASSFTGDLSGNTIYF
v_call: TRBV28
clone_size: NA
d_call: TRBD1
j_call: TRBJ1-3

cdr3_nt: TGTGCCAGCTCATCAGGGCCTCCGCGGACAGGGGAGGAAAAACTGTTTTTT
cdr3_aa: CASSSGPPRTGEEKLFF
v_call: TRBV18
clone_size: few
d_call: TRBD1
j_call: TRBJ1-4

cdr3_nt: TGTGCCAGCAGCTACGGGGTTGCAACTAATGAAAAACTGTTTTTT
cdr3_aa: CASSYGVATNEKLFF
v_call: TRBV5-8
clone_size: NA
d_call: NA
j_call: TRBJ1-4

cdr3_nt: TGTGCCAGCAGCTTTTATGAGACCCAGTACTTC
cdr3_aa: CASSFYETQYF
v_call: TRBV7-2
clone_size: NA
d_call: NA
j_call: TRBJ2-5

cdr3_nt: TGTGCCAGCAGCTCTAGGTGGCGGTACAATGAGCAGTTCTTC
cdr3_aa: CASSSRWRYNEQFF
v_call: TRBV5-6
clone_size: NA
d_call: NA
j_call: TRBJ2-1

cdr3_nt: TGTGCCAGCGAAACCCCGGGACTAGCGGGGGGGTGGCAAGAGACCCAGTACTTC
cdr3_aa: CASETPGLAGGWQETQYF
v_call: TRBV21-1
clone_size: NA
d_call: NA
j_call: TRBJ2-5

cdr3_nt: TGTGCCACCAGTGATAGGACTAGCGGGGGGTTTGATGAGCAGTTCTTC
cdr3_aa: CATSDRTSGGFDEQFF
v_call: TRBV24-1
clone_size: NA
d_call: TRBD2
j_call: TRBJ2-1

cdr3_nt: TGTGCCAGCAGTTTACAGCGGGGCAATACGCAGTATTTT
cdr3_aa: CASSLQRGNTQYF
v_call: TRBV27
clone_size: NA
d_call: TRBD2
j_call: TRBJ2-3

cdr3_nt: TGTGCCGCCACAGGGGTTGAAGGCTACACCTTC
cdr3_aa: CAATGVEGYTF
v_call: TRBV10-3
clone_size: few
d_call: TRBD1
j_call: TRBJ1-2

cdr3_nt: TGCGCCAGCAGTGAGCCTAGCGGGGGGGCTTTGGACAAAAACATTCAGTACTTC
cdr3_aa: CASSEPSGGALDKNIQYF
v_call: TRBV10-2
clone_size: NA
d_call: TRBD2
j_call: TRBJ2-4

cdr3_nt: TGTGCCAGCAGTCTTCGACAGGGGCCCAACTATGGCTACACCTTC
cdr3_aa: CASSLRQGPNYGYTF
v_call: TRBV6-1
clone_size: NA
d_call: TRBD1
j_call: TRBJ1-2

cdr3_nt: TGTGCCAGCAGCGCAGACAGCCGTGAAGCTTTCTTT
cdr3_aa: CASSADSREAFF
v_call: TRBV7-9
clone_size: few
d_call: NA
j_call: TRBJ1-1

cdr3_nt: TGTGCCAGCAGCTTAGTTGTCCTAAACACTGAAGCTTTCTTT
cdr3_aa: CASSLVVLNTEAFF
v_call: TRBV7-8
clone_size: NA
d_call: NA
j_call: TRBJ1-1